This paragraph covers one T cell receptor (beta chain) sequence. Clones were sequenced by immunoSEQ multiplex PCR, and TCRdb holds only the in-frame ones, with some missing. The table shows roughly 87,000 clones, with approximately 96% occurring only once. The sample originates from a study of technical replicates of blood from several donors. The specimen was T cells isolated from PBMCs. This clonotype originated in a human donor in good health.

For the CDR3, the DNA is TGTGCCAGCAAGGAGACAGGGGTATTGGGGGAGCTGTTTTTT. Translated: CASKETGVLGELFF. V is TRBV2 and J is TRBJ2-2; TRBD1 matches at 8 bases. J lost 8 bases, V lost 7 bases, and 9 bases had no gene match. Germline loops: CDR1 SNHLY, CDR2 FYNNEI. The CDR3 loop spans 14 amino acids.